The T cell receptor (beta chain) under discussion was sequenced for a study of T cells in Graves' hyperthyroidism and ophthalmopathy. Regions amplified from RNA transcripts were the TCR beta CDR3 regions. TCR CDR3 regions were first amplified by RT-PCR with HTBI primers. TCRdb reprocessed the multiplex PCR reads with MiXCR, giving one entry per CDR3 protein. The data contain about half a million distinct CDR3 sequences, about 15% of them singletons. Study outcomes and limitations: Through a model of 13 V-J features, ophthalmopathy was separated from stable hyperthyroidism. Clonotypes that were expanded in thyroid above 0.001 mostly appeared in blood too.

This clonotype has only a few counts. What it binds is unknown. V was trimmed by 0 bases and J by 3 bases, leaving 13 bases between them. The length of the CDR3 is 15 residues. Germline V gene lookup returns CDR1 SGHRS and CDR2 YFSETQ. The material sequenced was blood. This sequence joins TRBV5-1 and TRBJ2-7; tentatively, D is TRBD1 (5 bases). The sequence came from a woman aged 25 to 39 with Graves' ophthalmopathy. CDR3 nucleotide sequence: TGCGCCAGCAGCTTGGCAGGGCAGGACCTCTACGAGCAGTACTTC. This codes for CASSLAGQDLYEQYF.